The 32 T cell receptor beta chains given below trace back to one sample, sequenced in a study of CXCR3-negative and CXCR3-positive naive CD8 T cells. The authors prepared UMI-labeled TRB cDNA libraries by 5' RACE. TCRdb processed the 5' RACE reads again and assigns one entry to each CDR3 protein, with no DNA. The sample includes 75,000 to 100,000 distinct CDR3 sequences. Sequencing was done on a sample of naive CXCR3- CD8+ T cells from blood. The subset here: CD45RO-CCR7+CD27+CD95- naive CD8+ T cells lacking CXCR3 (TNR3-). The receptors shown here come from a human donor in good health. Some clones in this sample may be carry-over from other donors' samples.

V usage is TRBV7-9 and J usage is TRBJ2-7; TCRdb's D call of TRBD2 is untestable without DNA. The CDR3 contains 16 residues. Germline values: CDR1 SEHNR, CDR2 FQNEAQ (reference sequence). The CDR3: CASSFSTGLADYEQYF.

The CDR3 region is CASSYSRLKTGRRTEAFF. The rearrangement uses TRBV6-2 or TRBV6-3 and TRBJ1-1; the D call of TRBD1 rests on TCRdb alone, since no DNA is present to check it. Germline CDR1 is MNHEY and CDR2 is SVGEGT. This CDR3 comprises 18 residues.

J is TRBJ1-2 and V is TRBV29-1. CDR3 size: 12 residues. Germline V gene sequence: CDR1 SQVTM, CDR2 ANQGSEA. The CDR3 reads CSVVGNLGGYTF. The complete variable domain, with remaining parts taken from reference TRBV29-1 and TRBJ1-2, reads SAVISQKPSRDICQRGTSLTIQCQVDSQVTMMFWYRQQPGQSLTLIATANQGSEATYESGFVIDKFPISRPNLTFSTLTVSNMSPEDSSIYLCSVVGNLGGYTFGSGTRLTVV.

CDR3: CASSLGQGYGEQFF. V and J are TRBV5-6 and TRBJ2-1; TCRdb's D gene call, TRBD1, goes unchecked for lack of DNA. There are 14 residues in the CDR3. CDR1 and CDR2 (germline): SGHDT, YYEEEE.

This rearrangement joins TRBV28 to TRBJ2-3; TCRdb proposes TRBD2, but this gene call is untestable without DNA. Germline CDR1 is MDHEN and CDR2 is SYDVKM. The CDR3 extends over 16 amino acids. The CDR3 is CASTPWTSGSTDTQYF. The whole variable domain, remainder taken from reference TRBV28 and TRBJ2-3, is DVKVTQSSRYLVKRTGEKVFLECVQDMDHENMFWYRQDPGLGLRLIYFSYDVKMKEKGDIPEGYSVSREKKERFSLILESASTNQTSMYLCASTPWTSGSTDTQYFGPGTRLTVL.

The CDR3 loop is CASSQGGGAGGTFNNEQFF. The chain has TRBV4-1 and TRBJ2-1; the TRBD2 assignment by TCRdb is unverifiable without DNA. The CDR3 runs to 19 residues. CDR1 and CDR2 from the germline V gene are MGHRA and YSYEKL.

The CDR3 region is CASSQELAGGSTDTQYF. The V and J genes are TRBV4-3 and TRBJ2-3; TCRdb lists TRBD2, though no DNA is available to test this call. The CDR3 totals 17 residues. Germline loops: CDR1 LGHNA, CDR2 YSLEER.

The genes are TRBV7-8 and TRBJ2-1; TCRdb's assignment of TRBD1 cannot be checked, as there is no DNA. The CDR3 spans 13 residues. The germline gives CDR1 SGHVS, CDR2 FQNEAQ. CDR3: CASSFPGYNEQFF.

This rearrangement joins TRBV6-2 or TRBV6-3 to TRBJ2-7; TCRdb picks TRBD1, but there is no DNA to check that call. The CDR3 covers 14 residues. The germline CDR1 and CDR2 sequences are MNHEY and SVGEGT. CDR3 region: CASSYSPGANEQYF.

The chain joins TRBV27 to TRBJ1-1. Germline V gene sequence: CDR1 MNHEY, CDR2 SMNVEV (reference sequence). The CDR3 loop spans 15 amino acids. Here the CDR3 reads CASSLSSAGNTEAFF.

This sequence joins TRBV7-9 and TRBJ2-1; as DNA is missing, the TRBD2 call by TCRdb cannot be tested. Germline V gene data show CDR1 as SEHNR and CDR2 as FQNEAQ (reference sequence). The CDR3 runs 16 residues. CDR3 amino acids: CASSSRWASGDNEQFF.

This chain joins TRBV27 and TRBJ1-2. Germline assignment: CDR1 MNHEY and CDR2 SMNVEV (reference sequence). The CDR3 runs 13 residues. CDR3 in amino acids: CASSFEPNYGYTF.

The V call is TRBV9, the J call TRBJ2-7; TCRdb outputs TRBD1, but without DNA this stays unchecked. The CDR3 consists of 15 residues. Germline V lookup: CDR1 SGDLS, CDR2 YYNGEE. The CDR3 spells CASSVGPPGGNEQYF.

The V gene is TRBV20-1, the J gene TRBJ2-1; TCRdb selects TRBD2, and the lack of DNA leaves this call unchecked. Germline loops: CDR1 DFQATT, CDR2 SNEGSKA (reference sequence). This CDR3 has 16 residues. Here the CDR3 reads CSANERMAGGYNEQFF.

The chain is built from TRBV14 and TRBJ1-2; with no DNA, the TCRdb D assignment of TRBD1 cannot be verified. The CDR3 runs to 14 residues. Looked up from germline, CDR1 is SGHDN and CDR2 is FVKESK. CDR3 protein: CASSRTTPLWGYTF.

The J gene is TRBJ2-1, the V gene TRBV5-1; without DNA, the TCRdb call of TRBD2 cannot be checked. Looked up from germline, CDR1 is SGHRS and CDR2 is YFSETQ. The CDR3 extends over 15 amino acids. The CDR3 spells CASSFTGGTYNEQFF.

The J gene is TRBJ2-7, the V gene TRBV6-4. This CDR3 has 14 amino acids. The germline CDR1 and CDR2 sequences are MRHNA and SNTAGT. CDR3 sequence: CASSDGQASYEQYF.

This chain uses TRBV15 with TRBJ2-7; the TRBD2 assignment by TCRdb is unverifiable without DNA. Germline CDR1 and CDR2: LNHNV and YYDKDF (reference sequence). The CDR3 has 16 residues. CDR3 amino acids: CATSRDRLAGSYEQYF.

The CDR3: CASVGTGAYEQYF. The chain carries TRBV6-2 or TRBV6-3 and TRBJ2-7; the TCRdb D gene call, TRBD1, has no DNA to confirm it. Germline V gene data show CDR1 as MNHEY and CDR2 as SVGEGT. The CDR3 spans 13 residues.

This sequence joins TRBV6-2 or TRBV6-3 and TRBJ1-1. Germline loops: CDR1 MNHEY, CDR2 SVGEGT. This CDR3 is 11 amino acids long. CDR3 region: CASSYTAEAFF.

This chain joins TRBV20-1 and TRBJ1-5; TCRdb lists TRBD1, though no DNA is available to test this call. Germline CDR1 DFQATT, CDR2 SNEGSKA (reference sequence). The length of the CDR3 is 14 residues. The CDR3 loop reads CSAQPGQGNQPQHF.

The CDR3 protein is CASSSRGGNQPQHF. The chain couples TRBV12-3 or TRBV12-4 to TRBJ1-5. CDR3 length: 14 residues.

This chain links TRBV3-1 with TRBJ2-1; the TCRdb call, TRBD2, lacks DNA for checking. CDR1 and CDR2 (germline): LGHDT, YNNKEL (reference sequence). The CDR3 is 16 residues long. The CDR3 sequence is CASSQVYAGSYNEQFF.

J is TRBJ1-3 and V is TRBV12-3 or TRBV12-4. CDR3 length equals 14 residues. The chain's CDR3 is CASSFGNSGNTIYF.

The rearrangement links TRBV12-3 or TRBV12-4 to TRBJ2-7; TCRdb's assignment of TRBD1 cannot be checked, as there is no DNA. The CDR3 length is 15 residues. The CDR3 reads CASSSGQANSYEQYF.

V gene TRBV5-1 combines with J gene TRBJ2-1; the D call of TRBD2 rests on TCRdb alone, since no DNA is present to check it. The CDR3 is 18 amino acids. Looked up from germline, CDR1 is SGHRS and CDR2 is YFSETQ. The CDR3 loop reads CASLASGRGRVSYNEQFF.

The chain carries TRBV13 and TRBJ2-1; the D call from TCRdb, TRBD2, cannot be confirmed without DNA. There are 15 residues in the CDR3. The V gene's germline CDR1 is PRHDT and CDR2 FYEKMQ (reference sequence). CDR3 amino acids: CASSAGGSGSGEQFF. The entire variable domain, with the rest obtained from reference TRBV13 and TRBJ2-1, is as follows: AAGVIQSPRHLIKEKRETATLKCYPIPRHDTVYWYQQGPGQDPQFLISFYEKMQSDKGSIPDRFSAQQFSDYHSELNMSSLELGDSALYFCASSAGGSGSGEQFFGPGTRLTVL.

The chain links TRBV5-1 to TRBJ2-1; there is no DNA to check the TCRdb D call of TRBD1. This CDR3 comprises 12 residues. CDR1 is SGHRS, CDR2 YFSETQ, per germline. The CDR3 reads CASSFQGVEQFF. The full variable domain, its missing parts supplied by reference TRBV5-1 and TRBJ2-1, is KAGVTQTPRYLIKTRGQQVTLSCSPISGHRSVSWYQQTPGQGLQFLFEYFSETQRNKGNFPGRFSGRQFSNSRSEMNVSTLELGDSALYLCASSFQGVEQFFGPGTRLTVL.

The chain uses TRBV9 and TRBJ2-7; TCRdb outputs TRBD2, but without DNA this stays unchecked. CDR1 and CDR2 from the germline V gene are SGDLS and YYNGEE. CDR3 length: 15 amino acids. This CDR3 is CASSAVAGNPYEQYF.

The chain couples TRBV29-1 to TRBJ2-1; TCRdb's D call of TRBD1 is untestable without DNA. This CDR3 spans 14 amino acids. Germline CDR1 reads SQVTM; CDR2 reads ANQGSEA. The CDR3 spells CSVLRDGSYNEQFF.

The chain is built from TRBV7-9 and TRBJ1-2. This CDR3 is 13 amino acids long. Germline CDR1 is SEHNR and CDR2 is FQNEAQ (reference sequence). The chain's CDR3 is CASSPVQDYGYTF.

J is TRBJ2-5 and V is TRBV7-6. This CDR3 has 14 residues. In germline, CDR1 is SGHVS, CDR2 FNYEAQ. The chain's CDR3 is CASSLVEYQETQYF.